The present TCR beta chain was sequenced within a study of blood T cells in healthy people across ages. Whole-study results and caveats: Roughly linearly, TCR beta diversity per million T cells fell as age increased.

The draw of peripheral blood yielded ten milliliters from each donor. Turning to this clonotype: Its cognate antigen is unknown.

The second PCR ran about 6 to 11 cycles with a sample-barcoded 5' primer and J-beta primers. TCRdb re-derived calls from the 5' RACE reads in MiXCR, one entry per CDR3 protein. The table includes around 1.5 million distinct CDR3 sequences, almost 35% detected once. This TCR derives from a woman under 40 in good health. Sample: blood.

CDR3 sequence reads: CASSDWRGSSYEQYF. The CDR3 coding sequence is TGTGCCAGCAGCGATTGGAGGGGGAGCTCCTACGAGCAGTACTTC. The chain has TRBV7-6 and TRBJ2-7; TRBD1 or TRBD2 may be the D gene (6 bases each). This CDR3 region has 15 residues. Trimming shortened V by 5 bases and J by 0 bases, and 14 bases separated the two germline ends. The germline CDR1 and CDR2 sequences are SGHVS and FNYEAQ.